This T cell receptor beta chain came from a study of cytomegalovirus exposure and HLA in healthy donors. There are 15 residues in the CDR3. The germline V gene has CDR1 LNHDA and CDR2 SQIVND (reference sequence). Deletions cut 7 bases from V and 4 bases from J, with 19 bases between. With 60 Vbeta and 13 Jbeta primers, the PCR was carried out. TCRdb keeps only in-frame clones here, not all; method: immunoSEQ multiplex PCR. The sample shows roughly 200,000 clones, around 83% of them seen only once. The rearrangement uses TRBV19 and TRBJ1-2; perhaps TRBD1 as D (5 bases). This receptor was taken from a man in his forties or fifties in good health and CMV-seronegative. Sequenced material: PBMCs. In nucleotides, the CDR3 is TGTGCCAGTATGGGACTCGGGACGGATGTCTATGGCTACACCTTC. Its translation is CASMGLGTDVYGYTF.